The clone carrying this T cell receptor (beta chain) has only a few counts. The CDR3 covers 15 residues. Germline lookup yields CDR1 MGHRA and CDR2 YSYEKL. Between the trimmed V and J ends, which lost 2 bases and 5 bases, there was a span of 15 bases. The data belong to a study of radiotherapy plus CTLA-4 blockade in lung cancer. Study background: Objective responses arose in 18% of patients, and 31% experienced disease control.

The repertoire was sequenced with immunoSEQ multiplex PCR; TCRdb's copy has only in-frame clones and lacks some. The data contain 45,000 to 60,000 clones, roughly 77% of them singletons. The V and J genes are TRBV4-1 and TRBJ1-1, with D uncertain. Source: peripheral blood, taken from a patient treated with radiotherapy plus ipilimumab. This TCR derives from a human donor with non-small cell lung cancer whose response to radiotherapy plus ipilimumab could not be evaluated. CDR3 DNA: TGCGCCAGCAGCCAAAACCGGGTGAGATGGACTGAAGCTTTCTTT. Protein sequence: CASSQNRVRWTEAFF.